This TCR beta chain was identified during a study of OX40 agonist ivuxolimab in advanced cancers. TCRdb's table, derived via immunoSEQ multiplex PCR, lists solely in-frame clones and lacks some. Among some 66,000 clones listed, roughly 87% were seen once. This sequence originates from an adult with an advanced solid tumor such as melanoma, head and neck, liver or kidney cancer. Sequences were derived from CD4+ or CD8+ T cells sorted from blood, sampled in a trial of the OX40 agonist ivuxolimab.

This CDR3 is CAWRPLSGRYTGELFF. Written as DNA, the CDR3 is TGTGCCTGGAGACCTCTTAGCGGGAGATACACCGGGGAGCTGTTTTTT. V and J are TRBV30 and TRBJ2-2, with 9 bases lining up with TRBD2. With V trimmed by 3 bases and J by 3 bases, 8 bases remained unmatched. The CDR3 is made up of 16 amino acids. From germline, CDR1 is GTSNPN and CDR2 SVGIG (reference sequence).